This entry features one T cell receptor (beta chain) sequence. In this sample, this clone turned up once. There is no known antigen for this receptor. No quality values exist for individual bases; no much larger clone is one base distant. The trim is 3 bases for V and 0 bases for J, with a gap of 21 bases between the germline ends. Counted from cysteine to phenylalanine, this CDR3 has 20 amino acids. The CDR3 DNA has 60 bases and is translated from base 1. In the germline V gene, CDR1 corresponds to MDHEN and CDR2 to SYDVKM. TCRbeta CDR3 regions were amplified from genomic DNA by means of the immunoSEQ Assay, a bias-controlled multiplex PCR. The original methods were these. Nucleated cell counts per sample were estimated from amplification of reference gene primers within the assay. To quantify the absolute abundance of each unique TCRbeta CDR3 rearrangement, sequence reads were collapsed and filtered. For each sample, productive Simpson clonality was calculated as the square root of Simpson's diversity index across productive rearrangements. TCRdb provides this immuneACCESS table in a form limited to in-frame rearrangements. Some clones are lacking; in checked studies, under half of them reflect an unresolved V gene, and why the rest are absent is not known. That table supplies the V and J calls and clone size; D and trimming were determined from the DNA. Recorded for this sample are around 470,000 clones; 90% of them occurred a single time. The ten largest clones represent 0.6% of the sample.

Participants in the prospective study were enrolled through a virtual design, were aged about 18 to 100 years, and lived in roughly 25 United States geographic areas. In the prospective study, participants were assigned to cohorts based on the clinical history participants reported in a screening survey and a study questionnaire. Recovered participants in ImmuneRACE Cohort 3 were defined by two consecutive negative NP/OP PCR tests, clearance by a healthcare professional, or resolution of symptoms. Mobile phlebotomists in the prospective study collected whole blood, serum and a nasopharyngeal or oropharyngeal swab from every participant. Participants in the prospective study had the option to provide additional blood draws and questionnaires over a 2-month period. Before DNA extraction, prospective study blood samples were shipped either frozen or at room temperature. This specimen belongs to a study of blood T cell repertoires in COVID-19 (dated by TCRdb to the early 2020s). About the full investigation: Samples covering the acute and convalescent phases of COVID-19 were provided by collaborators in the United States, Italy and Spain. The prospective study material was composed of cDNA or gDNA derived from T cells, B-cell-depleted T cells, or PBMCs. Subjects who had been exposed to COVID-19, were actively infected with it, or had recovered from it provided the deeply sampled blood TCRbeta repertoires that made up the dataset. The repertoires were made available in a free public database intended to serve as a resource for research on the immune response to SARS-CoV-2. Samples came from the ongoing ImmuneRACE study (first 160 participants) plus 1,254 subjects from 6 global collaborators. The sample metadata nearly always contained a de-identified subject ID, COVID-19 status, age in years and sex. Where available, HLA class I and class II types were taken from metadata supplied by the sample provider and were not determined by assay-based typing.

Study-level results and caveats: The quantity of clinical and demographic metadata differed by source and by participant and was supplied without curation.

Recombination linked TRBV28 to TRBJ2-6; TRBD1 is possibly the D segment (6 matching bases). This TCR was recovered from a man in his late teens or twenties who had recovered from COVID-19. Material for sequencing was PBMCs or T cells enriched from blood (not recorded which). The CDR3 sequence is CASSFRLRTESISGANVLTF. The DNA is TGTGCCAGCAGTTTTCGACTCCGGACAGAATCCATCTCTGGGGCCAACGTCCTGACTTTC.